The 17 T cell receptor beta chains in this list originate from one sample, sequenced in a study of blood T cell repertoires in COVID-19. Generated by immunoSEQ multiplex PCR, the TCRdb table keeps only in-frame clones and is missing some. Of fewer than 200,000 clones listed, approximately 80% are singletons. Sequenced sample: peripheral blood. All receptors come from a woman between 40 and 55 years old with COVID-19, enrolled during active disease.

CDR3 sequence: CASSSGLASETQYF. Written as DNA, the CDR3 is TGTGCCAGCAGCTCTGGACTAGCGTCCGAGACCCAGTACTTC. V gene TRBV13 combines with J gene TRBJ2-5; 9 bases agree with TRBD2. The J segment lost 5 bases and the V segment lost 4 bases, leaving 5 bases of the junction unmatched. Looked up from germline, CDR1 is PRHDT and CDR2 is FYEKMQ (reference sequence). CDR3 size: 14 residues.

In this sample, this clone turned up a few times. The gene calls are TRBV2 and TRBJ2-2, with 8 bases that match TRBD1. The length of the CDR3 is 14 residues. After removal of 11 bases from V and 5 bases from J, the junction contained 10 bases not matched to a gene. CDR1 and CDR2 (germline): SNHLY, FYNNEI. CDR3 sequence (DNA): TGTGCCTCCTACCGGGACAGGAAAACCGGGGAGCTGTTTTTT. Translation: CASYRDRKTGELFF.

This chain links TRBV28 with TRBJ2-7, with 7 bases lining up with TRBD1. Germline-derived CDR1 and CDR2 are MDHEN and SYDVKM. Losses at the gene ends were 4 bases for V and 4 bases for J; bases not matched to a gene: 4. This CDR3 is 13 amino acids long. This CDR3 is CASSSGQTYEQYF. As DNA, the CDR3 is TGTGCCAGCAGTTCGGGACAGACATACGAGCAGTACTTC. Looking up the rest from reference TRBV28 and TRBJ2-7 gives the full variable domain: DVKVTQSSRYLVKRTGEKVFLECVQDMDHENMFWYRQDPGLGLRLIYFSYDVKMKEKGDIPEGYSVSREKKERFSLILESASTNQTSMYLCASSSGQTYEQYFGPGTRLTVT.

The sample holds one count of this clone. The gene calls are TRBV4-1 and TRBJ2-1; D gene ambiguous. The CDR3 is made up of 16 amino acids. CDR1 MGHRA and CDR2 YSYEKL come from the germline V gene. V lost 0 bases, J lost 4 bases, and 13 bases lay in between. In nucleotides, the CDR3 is TGCGCCAGCAGCCAAGAATTTAGTCAGGATTACAATGAGCAGTTCTTC. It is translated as CASSQEFSQDYNEQFF.

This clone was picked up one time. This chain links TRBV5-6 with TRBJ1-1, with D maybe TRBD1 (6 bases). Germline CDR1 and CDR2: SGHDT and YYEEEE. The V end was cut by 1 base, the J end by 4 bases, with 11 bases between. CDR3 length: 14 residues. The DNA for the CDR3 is TGTGCCAGCAGCTTGACAGGGCGGCCCACTGAAGCTTTCTTT. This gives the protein CASSLTGRPTEAFF.

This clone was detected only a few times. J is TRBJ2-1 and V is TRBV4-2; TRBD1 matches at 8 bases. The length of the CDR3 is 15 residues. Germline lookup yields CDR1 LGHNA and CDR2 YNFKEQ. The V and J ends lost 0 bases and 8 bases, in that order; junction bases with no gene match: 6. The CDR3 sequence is CASSQEGQGGDEQFF. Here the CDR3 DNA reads TGTGCCAGCAGCCAAGAAGGACAGGGCGGCGATGAGCAGTTCTTC.

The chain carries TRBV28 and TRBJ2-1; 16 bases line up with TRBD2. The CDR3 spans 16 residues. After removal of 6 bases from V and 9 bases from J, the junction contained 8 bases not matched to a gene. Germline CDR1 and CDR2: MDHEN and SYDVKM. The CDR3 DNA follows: TGTGCCAGCAGATTAACCGGGACTAGCGGGAGGGGTGAGCAGTTCTTC. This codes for CASRLTGTSGRGEQFF.

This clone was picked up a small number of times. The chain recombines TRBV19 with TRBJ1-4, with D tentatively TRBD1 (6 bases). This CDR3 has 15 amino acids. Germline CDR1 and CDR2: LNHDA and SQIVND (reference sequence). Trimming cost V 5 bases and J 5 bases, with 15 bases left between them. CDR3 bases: TGTGCCAGTAGTCTTGGCCGGGACACAAATGAAAAACTGTTTTTT. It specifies CASSLGRDTNEKLFF.

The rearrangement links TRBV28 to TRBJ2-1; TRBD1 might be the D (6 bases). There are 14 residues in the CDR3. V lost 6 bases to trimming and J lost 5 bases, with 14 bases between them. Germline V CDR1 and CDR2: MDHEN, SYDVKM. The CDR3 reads CASSYRWTDNEQFF. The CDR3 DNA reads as TGTGCCAGCAGCTATAGGTGGACAGACAATGAGCAGTTCTTC.

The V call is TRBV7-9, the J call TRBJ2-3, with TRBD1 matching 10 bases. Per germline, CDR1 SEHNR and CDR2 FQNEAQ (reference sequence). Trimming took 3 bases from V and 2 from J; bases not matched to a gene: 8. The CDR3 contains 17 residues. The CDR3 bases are TGTGCCAGCAGCTTCGGAGCCGGGACAGGGGACACAGATACGCAGTATTTT. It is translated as CASSFGAGTGDTDTQYF.

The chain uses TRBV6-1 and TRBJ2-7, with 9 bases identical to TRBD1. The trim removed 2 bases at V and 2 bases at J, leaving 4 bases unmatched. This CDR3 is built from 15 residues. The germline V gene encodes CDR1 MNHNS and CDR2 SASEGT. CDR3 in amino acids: CASSENHRGPYEQYF. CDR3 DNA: TGTGCCAGCAGTGAAAACCACAGGGGGCCCTACGAGCAGTACTTC.

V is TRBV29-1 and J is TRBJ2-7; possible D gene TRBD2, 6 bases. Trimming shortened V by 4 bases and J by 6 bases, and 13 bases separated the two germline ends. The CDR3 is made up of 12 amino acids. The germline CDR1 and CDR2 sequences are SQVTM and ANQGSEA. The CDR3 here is CSVGVHGGEQYF. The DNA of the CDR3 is TGCAGCGTTGGGGTCCACGGGGGCGAGCAGTACTTC.

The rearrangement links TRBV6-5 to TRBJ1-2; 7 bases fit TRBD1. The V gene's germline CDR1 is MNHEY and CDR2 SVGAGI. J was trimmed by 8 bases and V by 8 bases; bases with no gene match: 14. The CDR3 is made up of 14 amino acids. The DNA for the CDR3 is TGTGCCAGCGTCTCGACAGGGCTTGGAAGCGGCTACACCTTC. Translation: CASVSTGLGSGYTF.

The CDR3 nucleotides are TGTGCCAGCAGCCCCCGAGGACTGATGACAGATACGCAGTATTTT. This sequence encodes CASSPRGLMTDTQYF. The gene calls are TRBV4-2 and TRBJ2-3, with D maybe TRBD2 (5 bases). The V gene's germline CDR1 is LGHNA and CDR2 YNFKEQ. Trimming shortened V by 4 bases and J by 3 bases, and 14 bases separated the two germline ends. The length of the CDR3 is 15 residues.

The CDR3 loop reads CASSGEQRYNEQFF. In nucleotides, the CDR3 is TGTGCCAGCAGCGGAGAACAGCGGTACAATGAGCAGTTCTTC. The chain combines TRBV7-3 with TRBJ2-1; the D gene is possibly TRBD2 (5 bases). Trimming removed 5 bases from V and 4 bases from J, with 12 bases in between. Germline V gives CDR1 SGHTA, CDR2 FQGTGA. The CDR3 is 14 amino acids. The full variable domain, its missing parts supplied by reference TRBV7-3 and TRBJ2-1, is GAGVSQTPSNKVTEKGKYVELRCDPISGHTALYWYRQSLGQGPEFLIYFQGTGAADDSGLPNDRFFAVRPEGSVSTLKIQRTERGDSAVYLCASSGEQRYNEQFFGPGTRLTVL.

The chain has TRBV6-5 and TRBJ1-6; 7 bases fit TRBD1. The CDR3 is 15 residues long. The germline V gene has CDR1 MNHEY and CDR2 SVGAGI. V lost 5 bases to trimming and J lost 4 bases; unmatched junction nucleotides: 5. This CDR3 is CASSPRTGYNSPLHF. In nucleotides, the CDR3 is TGTGCCAGCAGTCCCCGGACAGGTTATAATTCACCCCTCCACTTT.

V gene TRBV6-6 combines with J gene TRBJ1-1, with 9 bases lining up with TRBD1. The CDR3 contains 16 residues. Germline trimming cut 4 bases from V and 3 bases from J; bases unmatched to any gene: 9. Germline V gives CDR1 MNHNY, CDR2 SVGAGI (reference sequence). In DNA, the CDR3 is TGTGCCAGCAGTTCCAGTGGGGGACAGGGAGACACTGAAGCTTTCTTT. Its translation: CASSSSGGQGDTEAFF.